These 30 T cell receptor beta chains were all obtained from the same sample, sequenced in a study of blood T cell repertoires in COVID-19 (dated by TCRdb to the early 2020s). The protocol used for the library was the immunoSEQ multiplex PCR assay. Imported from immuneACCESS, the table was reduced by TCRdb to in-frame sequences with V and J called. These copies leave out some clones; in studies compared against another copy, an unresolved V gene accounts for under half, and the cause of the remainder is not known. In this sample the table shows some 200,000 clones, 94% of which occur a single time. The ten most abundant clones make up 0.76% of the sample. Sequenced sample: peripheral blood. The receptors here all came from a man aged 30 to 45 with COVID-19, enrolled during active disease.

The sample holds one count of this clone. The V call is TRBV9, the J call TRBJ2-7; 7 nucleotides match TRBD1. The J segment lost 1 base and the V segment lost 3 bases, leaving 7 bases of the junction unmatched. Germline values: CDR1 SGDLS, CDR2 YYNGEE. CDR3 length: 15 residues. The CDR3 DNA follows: TGTGCCAGCAGCGCTGGGGACAGAACTTCCTACGAGCAGTACTTC. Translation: CASSAGDRTSYEQYF.

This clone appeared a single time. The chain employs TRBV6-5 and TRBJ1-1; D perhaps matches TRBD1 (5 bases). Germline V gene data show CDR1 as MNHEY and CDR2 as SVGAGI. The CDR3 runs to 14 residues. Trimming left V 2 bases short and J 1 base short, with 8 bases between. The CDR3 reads CASSYGARNTEAFF. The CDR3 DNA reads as TGTGCCAGCAGTTACGGGGCCAGGAACACTGAAGCTTTCTTT.

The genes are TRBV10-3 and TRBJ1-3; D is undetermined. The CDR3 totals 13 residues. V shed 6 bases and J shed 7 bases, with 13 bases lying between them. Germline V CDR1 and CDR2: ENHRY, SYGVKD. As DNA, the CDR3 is TGTGCCATCAGCGACGGGCCGGGGAACACCATATATTTT. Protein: CAISDGPGNTIYF.

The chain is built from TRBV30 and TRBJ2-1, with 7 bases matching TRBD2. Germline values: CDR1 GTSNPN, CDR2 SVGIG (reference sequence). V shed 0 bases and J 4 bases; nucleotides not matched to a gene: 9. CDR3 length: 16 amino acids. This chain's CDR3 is CAWSVWRLAPYNEQFF. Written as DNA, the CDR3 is TGTGCCTGGAGTGTATGGAGACTAGCTCCTTACAATGAGCAGTTCTTC.

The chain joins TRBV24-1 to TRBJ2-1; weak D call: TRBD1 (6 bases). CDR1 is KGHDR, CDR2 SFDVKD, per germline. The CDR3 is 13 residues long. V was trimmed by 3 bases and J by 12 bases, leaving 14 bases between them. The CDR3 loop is CATSDAAGDGQFF. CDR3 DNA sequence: TGTGCCACCAGTGATGCGGCAGGGGATGGGCAGTTCTTC.

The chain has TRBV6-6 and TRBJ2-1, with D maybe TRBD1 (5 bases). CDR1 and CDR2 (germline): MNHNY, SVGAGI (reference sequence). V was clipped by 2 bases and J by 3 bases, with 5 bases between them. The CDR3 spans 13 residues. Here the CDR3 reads CASSYDSYNEQFF. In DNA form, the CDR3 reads TGTGCCAGCAGTTACGACAGCTACAATGAGCAGTTCTTC.

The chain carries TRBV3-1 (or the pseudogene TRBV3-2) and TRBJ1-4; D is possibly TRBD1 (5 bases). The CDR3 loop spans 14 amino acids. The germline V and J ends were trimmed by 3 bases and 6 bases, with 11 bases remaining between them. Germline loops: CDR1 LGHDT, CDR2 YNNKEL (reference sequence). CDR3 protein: CASSQPWGDEKLFF. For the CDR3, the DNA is TGTGCCAGCAGCCAGCCCTGGGGGGATGAAAAACTGTTTTTT.

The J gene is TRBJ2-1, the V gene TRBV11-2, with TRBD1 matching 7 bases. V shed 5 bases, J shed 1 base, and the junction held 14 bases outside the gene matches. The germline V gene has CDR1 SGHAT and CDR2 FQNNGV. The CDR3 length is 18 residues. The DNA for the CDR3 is TGTGCCAGCAGCCGGGAAAAATTCGACAGGGATTCCTACAATGAGCAGTTCTTC. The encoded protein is CASSREKFDRDSYNEQFF.

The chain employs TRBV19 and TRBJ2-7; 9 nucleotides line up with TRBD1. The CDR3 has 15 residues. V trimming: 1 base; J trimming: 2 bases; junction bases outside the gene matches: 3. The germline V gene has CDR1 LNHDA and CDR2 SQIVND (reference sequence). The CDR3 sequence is CASSIGGTGTYEQYF. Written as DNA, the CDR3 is TGTGCCAGTAGTATAGGCGGGACAGGGACCTACGAGCAGTACTTC.

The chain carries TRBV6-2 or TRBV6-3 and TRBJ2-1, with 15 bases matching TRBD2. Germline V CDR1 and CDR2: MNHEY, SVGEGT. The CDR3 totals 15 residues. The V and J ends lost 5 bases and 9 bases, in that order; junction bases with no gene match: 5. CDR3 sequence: CASSRTSGGAVEQFF. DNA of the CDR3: TGTGCCAGCAGTCGGACTAGCGGGGGGGCTGTTGAGCAGTTCTTC.

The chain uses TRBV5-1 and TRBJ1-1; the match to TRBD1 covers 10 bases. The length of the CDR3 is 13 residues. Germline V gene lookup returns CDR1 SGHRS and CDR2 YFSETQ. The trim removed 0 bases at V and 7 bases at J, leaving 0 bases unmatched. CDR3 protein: CASSLGDRGEAFF. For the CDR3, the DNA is TGCGCCAGCAGCTTGGGGGACAGGGGTGAAGCTTTCTTT.

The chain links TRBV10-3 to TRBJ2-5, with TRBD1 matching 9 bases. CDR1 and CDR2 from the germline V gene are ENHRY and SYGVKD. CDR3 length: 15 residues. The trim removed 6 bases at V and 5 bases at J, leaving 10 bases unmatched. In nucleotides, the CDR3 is TGTGCCATCAGCCCAAGGACAGGGGAAATGGAGACCCAGTACTTC. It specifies CAISPRTGEMETQYF.

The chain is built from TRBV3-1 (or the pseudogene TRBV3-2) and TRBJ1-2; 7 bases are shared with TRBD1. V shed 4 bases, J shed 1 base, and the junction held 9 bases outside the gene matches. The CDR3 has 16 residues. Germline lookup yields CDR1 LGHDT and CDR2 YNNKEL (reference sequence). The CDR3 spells CASSPHDRANNYGYTF. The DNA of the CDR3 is TGTGCCAGCAGCCCCCACGACAGGGCCAATAACTATGGCTACACCTTC.

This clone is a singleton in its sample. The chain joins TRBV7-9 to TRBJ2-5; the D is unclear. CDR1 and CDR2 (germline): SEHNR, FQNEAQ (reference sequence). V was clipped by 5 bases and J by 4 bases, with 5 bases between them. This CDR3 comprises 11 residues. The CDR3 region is CASSGLETQYF. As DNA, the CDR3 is TGTGCCAGCAGCGGGCTAGAGACCCAGTACTTC.

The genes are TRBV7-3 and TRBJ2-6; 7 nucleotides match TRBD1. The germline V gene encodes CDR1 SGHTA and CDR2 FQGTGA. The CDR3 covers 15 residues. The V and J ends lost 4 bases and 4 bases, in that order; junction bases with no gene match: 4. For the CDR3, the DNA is TGTGCCAGCAGCTCGGGACAGCCCGGGGCCAACGTCCTGACTTTC. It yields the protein CASSSGQPGANVLTF. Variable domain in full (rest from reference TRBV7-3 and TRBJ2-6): GAGVSQTPSNKVTEKGKYVELRCDPISGHTALYWYRQSLGQGPEFLIYFQGTGAADDSGLPNDRFFAVRPEGSVSTLKIQRTERGDSAVYLCASSSGQPGANVLTFGAGSRLTVL.

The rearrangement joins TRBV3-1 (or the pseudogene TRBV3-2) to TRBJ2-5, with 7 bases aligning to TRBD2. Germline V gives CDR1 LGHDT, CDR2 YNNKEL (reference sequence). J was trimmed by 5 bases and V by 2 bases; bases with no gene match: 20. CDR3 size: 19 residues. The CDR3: CASSQFGKRGATQKETQYF. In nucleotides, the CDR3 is TGTGCCAGCAGCCAATTTGGTAAGCGGGGAGCCACACAAAAGGAGACCCAGTACTTC.

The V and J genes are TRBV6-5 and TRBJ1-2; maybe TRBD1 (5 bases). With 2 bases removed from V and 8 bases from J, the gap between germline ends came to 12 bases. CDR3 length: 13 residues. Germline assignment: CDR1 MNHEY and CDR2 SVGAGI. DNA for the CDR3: TGTGCCAGCAGTTACGTAAGGGGAGGAGGCTACACCTTC. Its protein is CASSYVRGGGYTF.

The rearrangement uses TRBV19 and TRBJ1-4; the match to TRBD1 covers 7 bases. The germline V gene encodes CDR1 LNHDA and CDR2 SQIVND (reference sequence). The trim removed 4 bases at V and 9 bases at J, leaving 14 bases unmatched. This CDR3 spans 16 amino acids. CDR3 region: CASSRTGGRYPQKLFF. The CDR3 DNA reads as TGTGCCAGTAGTAGGACAGGTGGAAGATATCCCCAAAAACTGTTTTTT.

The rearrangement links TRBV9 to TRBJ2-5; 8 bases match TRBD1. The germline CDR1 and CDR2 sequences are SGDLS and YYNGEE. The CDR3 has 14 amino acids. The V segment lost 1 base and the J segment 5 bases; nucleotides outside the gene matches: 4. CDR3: CASSVTGGTETQYF. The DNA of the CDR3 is TGTGCCAGCAGCGTAACAGGGGGAACGGAGACCCAGTACTTC.

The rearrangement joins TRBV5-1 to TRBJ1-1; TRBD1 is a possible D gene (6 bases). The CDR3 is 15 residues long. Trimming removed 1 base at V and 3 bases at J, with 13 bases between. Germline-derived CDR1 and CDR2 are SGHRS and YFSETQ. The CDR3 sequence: CASSLLQGMDTEAFF. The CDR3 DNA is TGCGCCAGCAGCTTGTTGCAGGGGATGGACACTGAAGCTTTCTTT.

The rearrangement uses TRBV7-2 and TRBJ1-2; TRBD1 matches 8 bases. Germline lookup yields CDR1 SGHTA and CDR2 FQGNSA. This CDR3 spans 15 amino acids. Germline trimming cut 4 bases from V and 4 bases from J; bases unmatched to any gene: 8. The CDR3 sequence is CASSSTGGNGYGYTF. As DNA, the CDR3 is TGTGCCAGCAGCTCAACAGGGGGAAACGGCTATGGCTACACCTTC.

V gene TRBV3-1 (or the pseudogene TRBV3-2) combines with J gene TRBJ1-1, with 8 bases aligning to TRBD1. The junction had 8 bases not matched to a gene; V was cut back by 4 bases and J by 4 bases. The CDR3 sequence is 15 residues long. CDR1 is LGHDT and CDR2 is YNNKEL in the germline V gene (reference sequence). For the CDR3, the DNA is TGTGCCAGCAGCCCTTCCCAGGGGGCGGGCACTGAAGCTTTCTTT. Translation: CASSPSQGAGTEAFF.

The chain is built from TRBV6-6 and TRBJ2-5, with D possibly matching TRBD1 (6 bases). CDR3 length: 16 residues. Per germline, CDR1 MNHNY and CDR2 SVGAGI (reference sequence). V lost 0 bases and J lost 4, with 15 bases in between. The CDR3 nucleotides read TGTGCCAGCAGTTACTCGACGGCAGGGGTAGCAGAGACCCAGTACTTC. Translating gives CASSYSTAGVAETQYF.

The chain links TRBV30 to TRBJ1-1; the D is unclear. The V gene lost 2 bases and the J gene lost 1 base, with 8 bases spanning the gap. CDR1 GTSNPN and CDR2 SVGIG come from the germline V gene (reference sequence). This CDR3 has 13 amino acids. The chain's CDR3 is CAWSPLWNTEAFF. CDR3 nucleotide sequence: TGTGCCTGGAGTCCCCTGTGGAACACTGAAGCTTTCTTT.

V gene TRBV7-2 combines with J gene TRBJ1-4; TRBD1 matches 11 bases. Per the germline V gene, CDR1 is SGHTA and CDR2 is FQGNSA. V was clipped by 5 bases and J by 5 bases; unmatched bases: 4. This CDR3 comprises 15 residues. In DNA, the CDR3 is TGTGCCAGCAGCAGGACAGGGGGCCTGAATGAAAAACTGTTTTTT. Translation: CASSRTGGLNEKLFF.

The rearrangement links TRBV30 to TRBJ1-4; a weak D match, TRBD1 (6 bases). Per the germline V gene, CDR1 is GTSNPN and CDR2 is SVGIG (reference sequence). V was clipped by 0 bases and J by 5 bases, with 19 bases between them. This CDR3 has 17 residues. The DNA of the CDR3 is TGTGCCTGGAGTGTAGGCCATAACAGGGTTTCGAATGAAAAACTGTTTTTT. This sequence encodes CAWSVGHNRVSNEKLFF.

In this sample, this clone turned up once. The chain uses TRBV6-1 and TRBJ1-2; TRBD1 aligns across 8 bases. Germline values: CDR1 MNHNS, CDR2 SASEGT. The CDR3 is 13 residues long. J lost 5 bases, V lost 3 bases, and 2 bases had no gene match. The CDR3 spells CASSDDRGYGYTF. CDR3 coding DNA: TGTGCCAGCAGTGACGACAGGGGTTATGGCTACACCTTC.

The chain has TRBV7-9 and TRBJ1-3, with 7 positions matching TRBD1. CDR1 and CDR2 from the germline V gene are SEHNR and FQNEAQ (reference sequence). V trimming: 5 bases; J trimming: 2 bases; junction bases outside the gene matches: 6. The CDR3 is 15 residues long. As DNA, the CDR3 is TGTGCCAGCAGCGCCACGACAGGGACTGGAAACACCATATATTTT. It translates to CASSATTGTGNTIYF.

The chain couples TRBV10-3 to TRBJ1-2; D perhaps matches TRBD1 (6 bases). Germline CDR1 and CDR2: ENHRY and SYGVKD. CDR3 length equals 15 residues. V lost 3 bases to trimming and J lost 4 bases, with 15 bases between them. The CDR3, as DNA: TGTGCCATCAGTGAAGGGGCAGGGGTTGGCTATGGCTACACCTTC. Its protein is CAISEGAGVGYGYTF.

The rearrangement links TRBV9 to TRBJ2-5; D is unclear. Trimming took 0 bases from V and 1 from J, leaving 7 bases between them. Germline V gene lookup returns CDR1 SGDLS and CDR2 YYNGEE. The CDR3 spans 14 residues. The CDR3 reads CASSVVPTQETQYF. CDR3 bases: TGTGCCAGCAGCGTAGTCCCTACCCAAGAGACCCAGTACTTC.